The rows below give T cell receptor beta chains drawn from one sample of a study of cytomegalovirus exposure and HLA in healthy donors. Sequencing was performed with immunoSEQ multiplex PCR; in TCRdb, only in-frame clones are kept and a portion is missing. Of around 130,000 clones in the sample, around 67% are singletons; the top ten hold approximately 2%. The specimen sequenced was PBMCs. These receptor sequences come from a woman between 35 and 50 years old in good health and CMV-seropositive. Both conserved end residues are part of each CDR3. The order of the fields is CDR3 protein, CDR3 DNA, V gene, clone size, J gene, D gene. The D gene is left open where the match is weak. A row's size may be missing; if present it is once, few, many or a size class.

CDR3 protein: CASSLGTGRDQPQHF
CDR3 DNA: TGTGCCAGCAGCTTAGGGACAGGGCGGGATCAGCCCCAGCATTTT
V gene: TRBV7-2
clone size: .
J gene: TRBJ1-5
D gene: TRBD1

CDR3 protein: CASSVLGQGVEAFF
CDR3 DNA: TGTGCCAGCAGCGTATTGGGACAGGGGGTGGAAGCTTTCTTT
V gene: TRBV9
clone size: few
J gene: TRBJ1-1
D gene: TRBD1

CDR3 protein: CASTLTGVVADTQYF
CDR3 DNA: TGCGCCAGCACCCTCACAGGGGTCGTCGCAGATACGCAGTATTTT
V gene: TRBV5-1
clone size: .
J gene: TRBJ2-3
D gene: TRBD1

CDR3 protein: CASSQGGTSGGGAQYF
CDR3 DNA: TGTGCCAGCAGCCAAGGGGGGACTAGCGGGGGCGGGGCCCAGTACTTC
V gene: TRBV4-2
clone size: once
J gene: TRBJ2-5
D gene: TRBD2

CDR3 protein: CASSLESGDTQYF
CDR3 DNA: TGTGCCAGCAGCTTAGAAAGCGGTGATACGCAGTATTTT
V gene: TRBV7-6
clone size: .
J gene: TRBJ2-3
D gene: .

CDR3 protein: CASSRGTGSNQPQHF
CDR3 DNA: TGTGCCAGCAGCCGCGGGACAGGGAGCAATCAGCCCCAGCATTTT
V gene: TRBV9
clone size: once
J gene: TRBJ1-5
D gene: TRBD1

CDR3 protein: CASSSRTGNTEAFF
CDR3 DNA: TGTGCCAGTAGTTCCCGGACAGGGAACACTGAAGCTTTCTTT
V gene: TRBV19
clone size: .
J gene: TRBJ1-1
D gene: TRBD1

CDR3 protein: CASTLGTGTTYEQYF
CDR3 DNA: TGTGCCAGCACCCTGGGGACAGGGACCACCTACGAGCAGTACTTC
V gene: TRBV6-6
clone size: .
J gene: TRBJ2-7
D gene: TRBD1

CDR3 protein: CSVVRAGGYYNEQFF
CDR3 DNA: TGCAGCGTTGTGCGGGCGGGAGGGTACTACAATGAGCAGTTCTTC
V gene: TRBV29-1
clone size: once
J gene: TRBJ2-1
D gene: TRBD2

CDR3 protein: CASTSGPGELFF
CDR3 DNA: TGTGCCAGCACCTCAGGTCCCGGGGAGCTGTTTTTT
V gene: TRBV2
clone size: .
J gene: TRBJ2-2
D gene: .

CDR3 protein: CASSLGGGGDTQYF
CDR3 DNA: TGTGCCAGCAGCTTAGGAGGCGGGGGGGATACGCAGTATTTT
V gene: TRBV7-2
clone size: few
J gene: TRBJ2-3
D gene: TRBD2

CDR3 protein: CASREPGLETQYF
CDR3 DNA: TGTGCCAGCAGAGAACCAGGGCTTGAGACCCAGTACTTC
V gene: TRBV28
clone size: .
J gene: TRBJ2-5
D gene: .

CDR3 protein: CASSSGQGHNEQFF
CDR3 DNA: TGTGCCAGCAGCTCTGGTCAGGGCCACAATGAGCAGTTCTTC
V gene: TRBV7-2
clone size: .
J gene: TRBJ2-1
D gene: .

CDR3 protein: CASSPGFNYGYTF
CDR3 DNA: TGTGCCAGCAGTCCGGGATTCAACTATGGCTACACCTTC
V gene: TRBV6-4
clone size: .
J gene: TRBJ1-2
D gene: .

CDR3 protein: CASSLLSGENTGELFF
CDR3 DNA: TGTGCCAGCAGCTTGCTTTCCGGGGAGAACACCGGGGAGCTGTTTTTT
V gene: TRBV5-6
clone size: .
J gene: TRBJ2-2
D gene: .

CDR3 protein: CASSFSGNQPQHF
CDR3 DNA: TGCGCCAGCAGCTTTTCGGGTAATCAGCCCCAGCATTTT
V gene: TRBV5-1
clone size: few
J gene: TRBJ1-5
D gene: .

CDR3 protein: CAWRGAFGSFDEQYF
CDR3 DNA: TGTGCCTGGAGGGGAGCTTTTGGCTCCTTCGACGAGCAGTACTTC
V gene: TRBV30
clone size: .
J gene: TRBJ2-7
D gene: .

CDR3 protein: CASRWGLALAKNIQYF
CDR3 DNA: TGTGCCAGCAGATGGGGACTAGCGTTAGCCAAAAACATTCAGTACTTC
V gene: TRBV2
clone size: .
J gene: TRBJ2-4
D gene: TRBD2

CDR3 protein: CASRDRASGANVLTF
CDR3 DNA: TGTGCCAGCAGGGACAGGGCGTCTGGGGCCAACGTCCTGACTTTC
V gene: TRBV2
clone size: .
J gene: TRBJ2-6
D gene: TRBD1

CDR3 protein: CAYSGQGYLYEQYF
CDR3 DNA: TGTGCCTACTCGGGACAGGGTTACCTCTACGAGCAGTACTTC
V gene: TRBV30
clone size: .
J gene: TRBJ2-7
D gene: TRBD1

CDR3 protein: CATSGYGATREKLFF
CDR3 DNA: TGTGCCACCAGCGGTTACGGAGCGACGAGGGAAAAACTGTTTTTT
V gene: TRBV15
clone size: .
J gene: TRBJ1-4
D gene: .

CDR3 protein: CASSVDLANYGYTF
CDR3 DNA: TGTGCCAGCAGCGTAGACCTAGCTAACTATGGCTACACCTTC
V gene: TRBV9
clone size: .
J gene: TRBJ1-2
D gene: .

CDR3 protein: CASSEQGGRYAEAFF
CDR3 DNA: TGTGCCAGCAGCGAACAGGGGGGAAGATATGCTGAAGCTTTCTTT
V gene: TRBV7-8
clone size: .
J gene: TRBJ1-1
D gene: TRBD1

CDR3 protein: CASSPATRTGFGGYTF
CDR3 DNA: TGTGCCAGCTCACCAGCGACACGGACAGGCTTTGGGGGCTACACCTTC
V gene: TRBV18
clone size: .
J gene: TRBJ1-2
D gene: TRBD1

CDR3 protein: CASSLLGVGGVNEKLFF
CDR3 DNA: TGTGCCAGCAGTTTATTGGGCGTGGGGGGGGTTAATGAAAAACTGTTTTTT
V gene: TRBV28
clone size: .
J gene: TRBJ1-4
D gene: .

CDR3 protein: CASSPRTGTLYGYTF
CDR3 DNA: TGTGCCAGCAGTCCACGGACAGGGACCCTCTATGGCTACACCTTC
V gene: TRBV6-1
clone size: .
J gene: TRBJ1-2
D gene: TRBD1

CDR3 protein: CASSRPTTGNSEAFF
CDR3 DNA: TGTGCCAGCTCCAGACCTACGACGGGAAACTCTGAAGCTTTCTTT
V gene: TRBV2
clone size: .
J gene: TRBJ1-1
D gene: .

CDR3 protein: CASSHKRGVGGYEQYF
CDR3 DNA: TGTGCCAGCAGTCATAAACGGGGGGTTGGGGGCTACGAGCAGTACTTC
V gene: TRBV27
clone size: .
J gene: TRBJ2-7
D gene: TRBD2

CDR3 protein: CASSIGDSRVNQPQHF
CDR3 DNA: TGTGCCAGTAGTATAGGGGACTCCAGGGTCAATCAGCCCCAGCATTTT
V gene: TRBV19
clone size: .
J gene: TRBJ1-5
D gene: .

CDR3 protein: CSRGGRTEAFF
CDR3 DNA: TGCAGTCGAGGGGGAAGGACTGAAGCTTTCTTT
V gene: TRBV20-1
clone size: .
J gene: TRBJ1-1
D gene: .

CDR3 protein: CASSERGLASGHEQFF
CDR3 DNA: TGTGCCAGCAGTGAACGGGGACTAGCTAGTGGGCATGAGCAGTTCTTC
V gene: TRBV6-1
clone size: .
J gene: TRBJ2-1
D gene: TRBD2

CDR3 protein: CASSSGGIAGNTIYF
CDR3 DNA: TGTGCCAGCAGCTCGGGGGGGATCGCTGGAAACACCATATATTTT
V gene: TRBV5-5
clone size: once
J gene: TRBJ1-3
D gene: .

CDR3 protein: CASSGQGTLYEQYF
CDR3 DNA: TGTGCCAGCAGTGGACAGGGTACGCTCTACGAGCAGTACTTC
V gene: TRBV28
clone size: .
J gene: TRBJ2-7
D gene: TRBD1

CDR3 protein: CAGSVAAGANTIYF
CDR3 DNA: TGTGCCGGCAGCGTAGCGGCAGGCGCAAACACCATATATTTT
V gene: TRBV9
clone size: once
J gene: TRBJ1-3
D gene: .

CDR3 protein: CASSSGALAGSLEQYF
CDR3 DNA: TGCGCCAGCAGCTCGGGGGCCCTAGCGGGCTCTCTGGAGCAGTACTTC
V gene: TRBV5-1
clone size: .
J gene: TRBJ2-7
D gene: TRBD2

CDR3 protein: CASSLRGGQADYEQYF
CDR3 DNA: TGTGCCAGCAGTTTAAGGGGCGGACAGGCCGACTACGAGCAGTACTTC
V gene: TRBV28
clone size: .
J gene: TRBJ2-7
D gene: TRBD1

CDR3 protein: CASIGPAGNEQFF
CDR3 DNA: TGCGCCAGCATAGGTCCAGCGGGAAATGAGCAGTTCTTC
V gene: TRBV5-1
clone size: .
J gene: TRBJ2-1
D gene: TRBD2

CDR3 protein: CASRRGPGELFF
CDR3 DNA: TGTGCCAGCAGGCGGGGGCCCGGGGAGCTGTTTTTT
V gene: TRBV5-6
clone size: once
J gene: TRBJ2-2
D gene: .

CDR3 protein: CASSRQGESQETQYF
CDR3 DNA: TGTGCCAGCAGCCGACAGGGGGAAAGCCAAGAGACCCAGTACTTC
V gene: TRBV2
clone size: .
J gene: TRBJ2-5
D gene: TRBD1

CDR3 protein: CAWKAGGHDEQFF
CDR3 DNA: TGTGCCTGGAAGGCGGGGGGGCACGATGAGCAGTTCTTC
V gene: TRBV30
clone size: .
J gene: TRBJ2-1
D gene: TRBD2

CDR3 protein: CASSERGRNTGELFF
CDR3 DNA: TGTGCCAGCAGTGAGCGGGGGAGGAACACCGGGGAGCTGTTTTTT
V gene: TRBV6-1
clone size: .
J gene: TRBJ2-2
D gene: TRBD2

CDR3 protein: CASSYKSTYEQYF
CDR3 DNA: TGTGCCAGCAGTTATAAGAGCACCTACGAGCAGTACTTC
V gene: TRBV27
clone size: .
J gene: TRBJ2-7
D gene: .

CDR3 protein: CAWKSESYNSPLHF
CDR3 DNA: TGTGCCTGGAAGTCTGAGTCCTATAATTCACCCCTCCACTTT
V gene: TRBV30
clone size: few
J gene: TRBJ1-6
D gene: .

CDR3 protein: CASSPGVRQPQHF
CDR3 DNA: TGTGCCAGCAGTCCAGGGGTCCGACAGCCCCAGCATTTT
V gene: TRBV6-6
clone size: once
J gene: TRBJ1-5
D gene: .

CDR3 protein: CASHRTSGYNEQFF
CDR3 DNA: TGTGCCAGCCATAGGACTAGCGGCTACAATGAGCAGTTCTTC
V gene: TRBV6-5
clone size: .
J gene: TRBJ2-1
D gene: TRBD2

CDR3 protein: CASSLVQAESYEQYF
CDR3 DNA: TGTGCCAGCAGCTTAGTTCAGGCCGAATCCTACGAGCAGTACTTC
V gene: TRBV7-8
clone size: .
J gene: TRBJ2-7
D gene: .

CDR3 protein: CASRLELGRQETQYF
CDR3 DNA: TGTGCCAGCAGATTAGAATTGGGGAGACAAGAGACCCAGTACTTC
V gene: TRBV7-9
clone size: few
J gene: TRBJ2-5
D gene: .

CDR3 protein: CASSLVGGNYEQYF
CDR3 DNA: TGCGCCAGCAGCCTGGTGGGGGGAAACTACGAGCAGTACTTC
V gene: TRBV5-1
clone size: .
J gene: TRBJ2-7
D gene: .

CDR3 protein: CASSLGQASSYNSPLHF
CDR3 DNA: TGCGCCAGCAGCTTGGGGCAGGCGAGCTCCTATAATTCACCCCTCCACTTT
V gene: TRBV5-1
clone size: .
J gene: TRBJ1-6
D gene: .

CDR3 protein: CATSPKASGRASSNEQFF
CDR3 DNA: TGTGCCACCTCACCCAAGGCTAGCGGGAGGGCCTCTAGCAATGAGCAGTTCTTC
V gene: TRBV19
clone size: .
J gene: TRBJ2-1
D gene: TRBD2

CDR3 protein: CASSRTDNEQFF
CDR3 DNA: TGTGCCAGTTCAAGGACAGATAATGAGCAGTTCTTC
V gene: TRBV9
clone size: .
J gene: TRBJ2-1
D gene: .

CDR3 protein: CASSLRTGLGTEAFF
CDR3 DNA: TGTGCCAGCAGCTTGAGGACAGGGCTGGGCACTGAAGCTTTCTTT
V gene: TRBV5-6
clone size: .
J gene: TRBJ1-1
D gene: TRBD1

CDR3 protein: CASSPQTDRGGTEAFF
CDR3 DNA: TGCGCCAGCAGCCCACAAACGGACAGAGGGGGCACTGAAGCTTTCTTT
V gene: TRBV5-1
clone size: .
J gene: TRBJ1-1
D gene: .

CDR3 protein: CASSFLANTGELFF
CDR3 DNA: TGTGCCAGCAGTTTTCTCGCGAACACCGGGGAGCTGTTTTTT
V gene: TRBV27
clone size: .
J gene: TRBJ2-2
D gene: .

CDR3 protein: CAWSGAGNGKNIQYF
CDR3 DNA: TGTGCCTGGAGTGGAGCGGGGAATGGCAAAAACATTCAGTACTTC
V gene: TRBV30
clone size: .
J gene: TRBJ2-4
D gene: TRBD2

CDR3 protein: CSVTFGGRGNTIYF
CDR3 DNA: TGCAGCGTGACATTCGGGGGACGCGGAAACACCATATATTTT
V gene: TRBV29-1
clone size: .
J gene: TRBJ1-3
D gene: .

CDR3 protein: CASSLALDQPQHF
CDR3 DNA: TGTGCTAGCAGCTTAGCGCTAGATCAGCCCCAGCATTTT
V gene: TRBV7-7
clone size: .
J gene: TRBJ1-5
D gene: .

CDR3 protein: CAWSYRATNEKLFF
CDR3 DNA: TGTGCCTGGAGCTACAGGGCAACTAATGAAAAACTGTTTTTT
V gene: TRBV30
clone size: .
J gene: TRBJ1-4
D gene: .

CDR3 protein: CASSGDIFEAFF
CDR3 DNA: TGTGCCAGCAGTGGGGACATTTTCGAAGCTTTCTTT
V gene: TRBV6-6
clone size: .
J gene: TRBJ1-1
D gene: .

CDR3 protein: CAWSRDREPYEQYF
CDR3 DNA: TGTGCCTGGAGTAGGGACAGGGAACCGTACGAGCAGTACTTC
V gene: TRBV30
clone size: .
J gene: TRBJ2-7
D gene: TRBD1